This T cell receptor (beta chain) was captured by sequencing in a study of cytomegalovirus exposure and HLA in healthy donors. Study in general: There were 100 million to 120 million unique TCR beta sequences, drawn from 150 million to 200 million T cells, in an earlier analysis.

Nominal health characterized the donors when sampled, though unrecorded immune exposures were likely. The CDR3 extends over 13 amino acids. From germline, CDR1 is SGHKS and CDR2 YYEKEE (reference sequence). V shed 0 bases and J shed 5 bases, with 8 bases lying between them. Researchers ran the PCR with 60 Vbeta and 13 Jbeta primers. The assay was immunoSEQ multiplex PCR, and TCRdb's table has in-frame clones only and misses some. The data show 200,000 to 250,000 clones, more than 60% seen once. To note about this clone: Because it lacks the conserved phenylalanine or tryptophan at the end, this CDR3 is likely a read error.

The specimen was PBMCs. The origin of this receptor is a woman under 40 in good health and CMV-seronegative. This chain links TRBV5-5 with TRBJ1-2, with D unclear. In DNA, the CDR3 is TGTGCCAGCAGCTTGGGCGGCGAATATGGCTACACCCTC. Translating it yields CASSLGGEYGYTL.